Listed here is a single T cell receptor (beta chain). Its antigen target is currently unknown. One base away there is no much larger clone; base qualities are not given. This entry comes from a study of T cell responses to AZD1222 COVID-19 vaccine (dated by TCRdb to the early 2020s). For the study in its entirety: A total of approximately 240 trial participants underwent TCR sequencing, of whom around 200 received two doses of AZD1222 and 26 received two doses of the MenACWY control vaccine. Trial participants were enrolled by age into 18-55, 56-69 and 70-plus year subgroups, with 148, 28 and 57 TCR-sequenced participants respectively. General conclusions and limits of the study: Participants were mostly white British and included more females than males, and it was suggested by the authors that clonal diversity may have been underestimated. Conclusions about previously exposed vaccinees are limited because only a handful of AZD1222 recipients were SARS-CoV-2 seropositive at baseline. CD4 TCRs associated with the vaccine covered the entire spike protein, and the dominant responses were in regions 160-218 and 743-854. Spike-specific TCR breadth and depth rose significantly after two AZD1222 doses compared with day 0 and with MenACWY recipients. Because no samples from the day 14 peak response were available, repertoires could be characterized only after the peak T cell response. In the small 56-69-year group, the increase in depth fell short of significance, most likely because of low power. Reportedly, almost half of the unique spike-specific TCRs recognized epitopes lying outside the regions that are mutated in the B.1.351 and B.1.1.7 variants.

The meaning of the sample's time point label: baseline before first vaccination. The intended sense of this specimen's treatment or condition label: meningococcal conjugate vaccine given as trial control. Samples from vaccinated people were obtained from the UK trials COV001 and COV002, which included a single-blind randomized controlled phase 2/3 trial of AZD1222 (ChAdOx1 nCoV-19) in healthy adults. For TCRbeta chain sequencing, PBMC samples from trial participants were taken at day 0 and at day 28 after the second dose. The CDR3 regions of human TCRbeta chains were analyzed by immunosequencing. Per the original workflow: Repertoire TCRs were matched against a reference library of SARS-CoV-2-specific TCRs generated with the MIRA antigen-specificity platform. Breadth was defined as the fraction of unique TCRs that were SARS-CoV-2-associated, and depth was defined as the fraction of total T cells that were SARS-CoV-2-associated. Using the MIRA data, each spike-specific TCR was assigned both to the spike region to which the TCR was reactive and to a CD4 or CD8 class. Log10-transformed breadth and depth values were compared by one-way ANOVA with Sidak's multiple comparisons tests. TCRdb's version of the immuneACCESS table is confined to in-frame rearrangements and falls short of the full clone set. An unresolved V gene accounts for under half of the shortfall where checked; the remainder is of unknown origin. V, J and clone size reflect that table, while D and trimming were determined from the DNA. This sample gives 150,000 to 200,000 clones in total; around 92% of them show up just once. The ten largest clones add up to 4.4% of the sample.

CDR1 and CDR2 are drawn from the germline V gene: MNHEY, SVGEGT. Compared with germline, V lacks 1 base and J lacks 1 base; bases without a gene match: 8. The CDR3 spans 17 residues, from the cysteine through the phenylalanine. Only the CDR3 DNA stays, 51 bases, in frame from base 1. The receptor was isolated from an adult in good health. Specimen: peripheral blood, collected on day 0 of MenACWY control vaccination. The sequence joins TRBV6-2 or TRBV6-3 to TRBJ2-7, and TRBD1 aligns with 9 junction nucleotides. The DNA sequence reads TGTGCCAGCAGTTACTTCCTGGGGACAGGGCAATCCTACGAGCAGTACTTC. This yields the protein CASSYFLGTGQSYEQYF.